This section outlines one T cell receptor (beta chain) sequence together with its context. Its antigen is still unknown. A far larger clone lies a single base away; this is likely a read error. The sample holds other DNA sequences that translate to the same CDR3. These data originate in a study of shared clonotypes between healthy human individuals (dated by TCRdb to 2018 to 2021). For the study in its entirety: Two women and a few men aged 18 to 49 years were included in the cohort. Libraries were prepared and TCR repertoires were sequenced by different laboratories using diverse techniques, in order to increase sequencing depth and limit assay-specific biases. For each donor, CD4 naive and CD4 memory were each run on three plates, CD8 naive on two plates, and CD8 memory on one plate. Leukapheresis yielded between about 0.8 and 9.5 billion PBMCs per donor. Blood TCR repertoires of five healthy adults were deeply sequenced to estimate repertoire size and the extent of clonotype sharing between individuals.

According to the germline V gene, CDR1 reads SGHRS and CDR2 reads YFSETQ. Its CDR3 holds 14 amino acids, cysteine through phenylalanine. The retained sequence is limited to the CDR3, 42 bases, with the frame set at the first base. V and J lose 0 bases and 0 bases, and a span of 5 bases separates them. Using the deep immunoSEQ assay, multiplex PCR amplified TCR CDR3 regions from genomic DNA. For each cell subset, the extracted genomic DNA was distributed evenly across all wells of several immunoSEQ 96-well plates, and each plate served as one replicate. For sorted subsets, approximately 190 ng genomic DNA, equal to 30,000 to 35,000 T cell genomes, was loaded into each replicate PCR. The purified libraries were quantified using a Qubit 3.0 fluorometer, sized with a Bioanalyzer 2100, and then quantified again using the KAPA Library Quantification kit. Every immunoSEQ 96-well plate was sequenced on a separate single-read 150-cycle Illumina NextSeq 550 flow cell. Under the source paper's analysis protocol: Because the immunoSEQ output included only junctional sequences and no quality scores, the filtering could not be the same as the filtering used for full-length reads. Sequences were annotated with PyIR, a Python wrapper for IgBLAST v1.9, and V/J genes and CDR3 were assigned using IMGT germline references. Reads were removed for weak V/J assignments (E-value above 1e-6), missing CDR3, stop codons, out-of-frame junctions, or ambiguous translated residues. A V3J clonotype was defined by an identical inferred V gene, J gene, and CDR3 amino acid sequence. Percentage overlap between repertoires was computed as shared unique clonotypes divided by the size of the smaller repertoire. Repertoire richness was assessed with RTK rarefaction, the Chao1 estimator, and Recon v2.1 estimates of unobserved clonotypes. Generation probabilities for all TCRbeta clonotypes obtained by the gDNA method from four donors were computed using OLGA. Not all clones reach the TCRdb copy of this immuneACCESS table, which keeps in-frame sequences only. Checked studies attribute under half of the gap to unresolved V genes and leave the rest unexplained. The V and J calls and clone size come from that table; D and trimming were worked out from the DNA. The sample has about 680,000 clones on record, approximately 74% of them singletons. The ten largest make up about 1.8% of the sample.

What the authors observed across the whole study: Sharing across a few donors was observed for approximately 5% of naive CD4, around 3.5% of naive CD8, 2.3% of memory CD4, and about 0.39% of memory CD8 clonotypes. Because the study included only a small number of donors, the genetic and exposure-history diversity represented was limited. Naive subsets generally had larger estimated clonotype richness than memory subsets did. Sampling was limited to blood, and TCR repertoires in tissue likely differ from TCR repertoires in blood. Pairwise subsampling indicated that sequencing depth was expected to affect the degree of clonotype sharing among donors. Compared with non-shared clonotypes, the clonotypes found in all four sorted-subset donors had higher generation probabilities. Even with the large sequencing depth, rarefaction of the sorted-subset datasets indicated that sequencing was incomplete.

The donors were healthy, HIV-negative adults who had no recently reported acute infections or vaccinations. Every donor was a Caucasian adult living in Nashville, Tennessee, USA. CD4+ T cells were enriched by magnetic negative selection; naive cells were then positively selected on CD45RA, and the negative fraction formed the memory subset. Blood was collected by leukapheresis, and PBMCs were isolated by Ficoll-Histopaque density gradient centrifugation and then cryopreserved in liquid nitrogen vapor phase. Purity and quantity of every magnetically sorted T cell population were checked by analytical flow cytometry. From each sorted fraction, genomic DNA was isolated and quantified by UV absorbance on a Nanodrop 2000c.

This chain is built from TRBV5-1 and TRBJ2-3; the D segment is perhaps TRBD1 or TRBD2, each sharing 5 matched bases. The specimen sequenced was memory CD4+ T cells sorted from blood. The label giving this sample's cell subset or site can be read as: CD45RA-negative fraction. The sequence derives from a woman aged 30 to 39 in good health. DNA sequence: TGCGCCAGCAGCTTGGGGGACAGCACAGATACGCAGTATTTT. Protein translation: CASSLGDSTDTQYF.